A single sample gave rise to the 30 T cell receptor beta chains below, sequenced in a study of blood T cell repertoires in COVID-19. Generated by immunoSEQ multiplex PCR, the TCRdb table keeps only in-frame clones and is missing some. This sample has 200,000 to 250,000 clones, with about four fifths found just once. Material: PBMCs or T cells enriched from blood (not recorded which). The receptor source for this set is a woman in her fifties or sixties who had been exposed to COVID-19.

CDR3 residues: CASSLGVSRIDNEQFF. For the CDR3, the DNA is TGTGCCAGCAGCTTAGGTGTATCGAGGATTGACAATGAGCAGTTCTTC. The rearrangement links TRBV7-2 to TRBJ2-1; D call uncertain. V lost 1 base, J lost 5 bases, and 15 bases lay in between. Germline lookup yields CDR1 SGHTA and CDR2 FQGNSA. This CDR3 spans 16 amino acids.

This sequence joins TRBV10-1 and TRBJ1-1, with D perhaps matching TRBD1 (5 bases). Germline-derived CDR1 and CDR2 are WNHNN and SYGVQD (reference sequence). The V end lost 2 bases, the J end lost 1 base, and 14 bases lay between the germline ends. The CDR3 covers 16 residues. The CDR3 reads CASSERAGTTNTEAFF. DNA of the CDR3: TGCGCCAGCAGTGAGCGGGCAGGGACTACGAACACTGAAGCTTTCTTT.

This clone came up many times. This chain connects TRBV3-1 (or the pseudogene TRBV3-2) to TRBJ1-1, with 8 bases that match TRBD1. Unmatched junction bases numbered 10, after V lost 7 bases and J lost 3 bases. The CDR3 covers 15 residues. Germline CDR1 reads LGHDT; CDR2 reads YNNKEL (reference sequence). The CDR3 sequence is CASTIDTGGDTEAFF. The CDR3 DNA follows: TGTGCCAGCACCATCGACACAGGGGGAGACACTGAAGCTTTCTTT.

This clone showed up just a few times. V usage is TRBV6-5 and J usage is TRBJ1-3, with a possible D match to TRBD1 (5 bases). Germline values: CDR1 MNHEY, CDR2 SVGAGI. The CDR3 extends over 14 amino acids. V lost 8 bases and J 4 bases, leaving 15 bases between the germline ends. The CDR3: CASRRGAEGNTIYF. The CDR3 DNA reads TGTGCCAGCCGGAGGGGCGCGGAGGGAAACACCATATATTTT.

The chain has TRBV6-5 and TRBJ1-2, with 8 bases that match TRBD1. The trim removed 2 bases at V and 4 bases at J, leaving 3 bases unmatched. The length of the CDR3 is 14 residues. Per germline, CDR1 MNHEY and CDR2 SVGAGI. This chain's CDR3 is CASSYVGQGYGYTF. The CDR3 DNA follows: TGTGCCAGCAGTTACGTCGGACAGGGCTATGGCTACACCTTC.

This clone has a handful of counts. This chain connects TRBV28 to TRBJ2-1, with TRBD2 identical over 12 bases. The germline gives CDR1 MDHEN, CDR2 SYDVKM. The CDR3 has 16 amino acids. Trimming removed 5 bases from V and 7 bases from J; junction bases left unmatched: 9. The CDR3 region is CASSNRLAGALNEQFF. The CDR3 DNA follows: TGTGCCAGCAGTAACCGACTAGCGGGGGCCCTTAATGAGCAGTTCTTC.

This chain connects TRBV5-1 to TRBJ2-1, with TRBD2 as a possible D gene (6 bases). The CDR3 length is 13 residues. Trimming pared 6 bases from V and 1 base from J, leaving 8 bases between. Germline assignment: CDR1 SGHRS and CDR2 YFSETQ. CDR3 in DNA: TGCGCCAGCACGGAGGGGTCCTACAATGAGCAGTTCTTC. This encodes CASTEGSYNEQFF.

This chain links TRBV28 with TRBJ1-1, with a weak D call TRBD1 (6 bases). There are 15 residues in the CDR3. V gave up 6 bases and J gave up 1 base, with 15 bases separating them. Germline loops: CDR1 MDHEN, CDR2 SYDVKM. DNA of the CDR3: TGTGCCAGCAGCCCTCAGGGGAAATGGAACACTGAAGCTTTCTTT. Translated: CASSPQGKWNTEAFF.

The chain recombines TRBV18 with TRBJ1-2, with D possibly matching TRBD1 (6 bases). The CDR3 is made up of 15 amino acids. V lost 3 bases and J lost 4, with 15 bases in between. Per the germline V gene, CDR1 is KGHSH and CDR2 is LQKENI. As DNA, the CDR3 is TGTGCCAGCTCACCGTCGGACGGGGGGCTCTATGGCTACACCTTC. This encodes CASSPSDGGLYGYTF.

The CDR3, as DNA: TGTGCCAGCAGTCGACGACAGGGGGTGTCGAACACTGAAGCTTTCTTT. This translates into CASSRRQGVSNTEAFF. The chain joins TRBV6-6 to TRBJ1-1; 9 bases agree with TRBD1. The ends lost 5 bases at V and 1 base at J; junction bases unmatched: 8. The germline gives CDR1 MNHNY, CDR2 SVGAGI (reference sequence). The CDR3 extends over 16 amino acids.

This chain links TRBV19 with TRBJ1-1, with 10 bases matching TRBD1. V lost 5 bases to trimming and J lost 8 bases; unmatched junction nucleotides: 11. The CDR3 is 15 residues long. Per the germline V gene, CDR1 is LNHDA and CDR2 is SQIVND (reference sequence). The CDR3 coding sequence is TGTGCCAGTAGTGAGGACAGGGGGTCTGATGAGGAAGCTTTCTTT. Translation: CASSEDRGSDEEAFF.

The gene calls are TRBV21-1 and TRBJ1-5; TRBD1 reflects the table's D call only, with no check against the DNA. TRBV21-1 is classified as a pseudogene. This CDR3 has 18 residues. The CDR3 protein is CASSKRWEQVDSHQPQHF. The CDR3 coding sequence is TGTGCCAGCAGCAAACGGTGGGAACAGGTGGATTCGCATCAGCCCCAGCATTTT.

This clone was recorded a few times. The rearrangement links TRBV7-2 to TRBJ1-4; perhaps TRBD1 as D (6 bases). The length of the CDR3 is 15 residues. From germline, CDR1 is SGHTA and CDR2 FQGNSA. The V end lost 3 bases, the J end lost 5 bases, and 13 bases lay between the germline ends. The chain's CDR3 is CASSFSDRPNEKLFF. The CDR3 DNA reads TGTGCCAGCAGCTTCTCGGACAGACCGAATGAAAAACTGTTTTTT.

The chain combines TRBV19 with TRBJ1-1; D gene ambiguous. CDR1 is LNHDA, CDR2 SQIVND, per germline (reference sequence). There are 13 residues in the CDR3. V was cut by 9 bases and J by 5 bases, with 16 bases left in between. CDR3 coding DNA: TGTGCCAGCGGGGAGGGAAGAGGGACTGAAGCTTTCTTT. This gives the protein CASGEGRGTEAFF.

This clone was recorded a few times. V gene TRBV4-1 combines with J gene TRBJ1-1, with D maybe TRBD1 (6 bases). Trimming shortened V by 2 bases and J by 4 bases, and 11 bases separated the two germline ends. The germline V gene has CDR1 MGHRA and CDR2 YSYEKL. The CDR3 has 14 amino acids. The CDR3 bases are TGCGCCAGCAGCCAAAACAGGGCGGGCACTGAAGCTTTCTTT. It yields the protein CASSQNRAGTEAFF.

This clone was detected only once. The V gene is TRBV19, the J gene TRBJ1-2; D gene ambiguous. With 3 bases removed from V and 7 bases from J, the gap between germline ends came to 12 bases. Germline CDR1 reads LNHDA; CDR2 reads SQIVND (reference sequence). CDR3 length equals 13 residues. The CDR3 nucleotides read TGTGCCAGTAGTATTATGGGAGTAGTTGGCTACACCTTC. Translating gives CASSIMGVVGYTF.

This clone was found once. V gene TRBV5-1 combines with J gene TRBJ2-7; D perhaps matches TRBD1 (5 bases). Trimming left V 0 bases short and J 1 base short, with 17 bases between. The germline CDR1 and CDR2 sequences are SGHRS and YFSETQ. The CDR3 totals 17 residues. The CDR3 DNA reads TGCGCCAGCAGCTTGGGGCAGGGAATATCCCCATCCTACGAGCAGTACTTC. It translates to CASSLGQGISPSYEQYF.

This chain uses TRBV12-3 or TRBV12-4 with TRBJ2-7; maybe TRBD1 (6 bases). The CDR3 is 13 amino acids. V was trimmed by 8 bases and J by 4 bases, leaving 15 bases between them. CDR3 sequence (DNA): TGTGCCAGCCGAGAGGGGACAATATACGAGCAGTACTTC. It is translated as CASREGTIYEQYF.

The chain combines TRBV7-9 with TRBJ1-1; D perhaps matches TRBD1 (6 bases). V lost 5 bases and J lost 4, with 17 bases in between. Germline values: CDR1 SEHNR, CDR2 FQNEAQ (reference sequence). This CDR3 region has 15 residues. DNA of the CDR3: TGTGCCAGCAGCCCGCAGACAGGAAGGGCCACTGAAGCTTTCTTT. Amino acids: CASSPQTGRATEAFF.

The chain carries TRBV6-2 or TRBV6-3 and TRBJ2-7; perhaps TRBD1 as D (6 bases). CDR1 MNHEY and CDR2 SVGEGT come from the germline V gene. This CDR3 has 14 residues. Trimming stripped 2 bases from V and 3 bases from J, with 11 bases between. CDR3 coding DNA: TGTGCCAGCAGTTACGAAGGGGGATACTACGAGCAGTACTTC. Amino acids: CASSYEGGYYEQYF.

The V and J genes are TRBV13 and TRBJ2-7; TRBD2 might be the D (6 bases). CDR3 length: 14 residues. Germline CDR1 reads PRHDT; CDR2 reads FYEKMQ (reference sequence). The germline V and J ends were trimmed by 2 bases and 1 base, with 9 bases remaining between them. CDR3 region: CASSLREASYEQYF. CDR3 DNA sequence: TGTGCCAGCAGCTTAAGGGAGGCGTCCTACGAGCAGTACTTC. The full variable domain, in which reference TRBV13 and TRBJ2-7 provide the parts outside the CDR3, is AAGVIQSPRHLIKEKRETATLKCYPIPRHDTVYWYQQGPGQDPQFLISFYEKMQSDKGSIPDRFSAQQFSDYHSELNMSSLELGDSALYFCASSLREASYEQYFGPGTRLTVT.

The chain uses TRBV18 and TRBJ1-1; D uncertain. Per the germline V gene, CDR1 is KGHSH and CDR2 is LQKENI. The V gene lost 3 bases and the J gene lost 1 base, with 12 bases spanning the gap. This CDR3 contains 15 residues. The CDR3: CASSPGGSSNTEAFF. The DNA for the CDR3 is TGTGCCAGCTCACCGGGAGGATCCTCGAACACTGAAGCTTTCTTT.

V usage is TRBV6-6 and J usage is TRBJ2-2; TRBD1 aligns across 7 bases. CDR1 and CDR2 (germline): MNHNY, SVGAGI (reference sequence). V lost 11 bases to trimming and J lost 1 base; unmatched junction nucleotides: 4. This CDR3 region has 13 residues. The CDR3 DNA follows: TGTGCCGCACGGACAGGGAACACCGGGGAGCTGTTTTTT. This codes for CAARTGNTGELFF.

This chain joins TRBV10-2 and TRBJ2-7; 8 positions agree with TRBD1. The V gene's germline CDR1 is WSHSY and CDR2 SAAADI. After removal of 0 bases from V and 5 bases from J, the junction contained 9 bases not matched to a gene. The CDR3 extends over 16 amino acids. The CDR3 sequence is CASSESSPTGVHEQYF. The CDR3 bases are TGCGCCAGCAGTGAGTCGTCTCCGACAGGGGTCCACGAGCAGTACTTC.

The V call is TRBV19, the J call TRBJ1-1, with TRBD1 as a possible D gene (5 bases). The CDR3 runs to 13 residues. Germline CDR1 and CDR2: LNHDA and SQIVND (reference sequence). V gave up 0 bases and J gave up 11 bases, with 13 bases separating them. The chain's CDR3 is CASSIDLGVEAFF. DNA for the CDR3: TGTGCCAGTAGTATAGATTTAGGGGTGGAGGCTTTCTTT.

J is TRBJ1-3 and V is TRBV13, with D possibly being TRBD1 (6 bases). This CDR3 spans 14 amino acids. Trimming took off 5 bases at V and 0 bases at J, with 8 bases between the two ends. The germline CDR1 and CDR2 sequences are PRHDT and FYEKMQ (reference sequence). CDR3 sequence reads: CASSPRGSGNTIYF. CDR3 coding DNA: TGTGCCAGCAGCCCCAGGGGCTCTGGAAACACCATATATTTT. Complete variable domain (other parts from reference TRBV13 and TRBJ1-3): AAGVIQSPRHLIKEKRETATLKCYPIPRHDTVYWYQQGPGQDPQFLISFYEKMQSDKGSIPDRFSAQQFSDYHSELNMSSLELGDSALYFCASSPRGSGNTIYFGEGSWLTVV.

CDR3 bases: TGTGCCAGTAGTATAGGACAGGGAGTCTCCGAGCAGTACTTC. Its translation: CASSIGQGVSEQYF. The chain employs TRBV19 and TRBJ2-7, with 7 nucleotides matching TRBD1. CDR1 LNHDA and CDR2 SQIVND come from the germline V gene (reference sequence). Trimming cost V 1 base and J 6 bases; bases outside gene matches: 6. This CDR3 is 14 amino acids long.

V gene TRBV5-4 combines with J gene TRBJ1-2; D gene unclear. The V gene lost 4 bases and the J gene lost 10 bases, with 17 bases spanning the gap. CDR1 is SGHNT, CDR2 YYREEE, per germline (reference sequence). The length of the CDR3 is 13 residues. In DNA form, the CDR3 reads TGTGCCAGCAGCCCCACCGGGAGACTAGTCTACACCTTC. Amino acid sequence: CASSPTGRLVYTF.

CDR3 DNA: TGTGCCAGCAGCTTGGCCGGCAGGTTGAGCTACTGGGCGTGGGGAAACACCATATATTTT. This encodes CASSLAGRLSYWAWGNTIYF. The chain couples TRBV5-5 to TRBJ1-3; no firm D call. Germline V lookup: CDR1 SGHKS, CDR2 YYEKEE (reference sequence). The CDR3 spans 20 residues. V was trimmed by 0 bases and J by 4 bases, leaving 26 bases between them.

The chain recombines TRBV28 with TRBJ1-1; D unclear. V lost 7 bases to trimming and J lost 4 bases, with 16 bases between them. CDR3 length: 14 amino acids. Germline CDR1 MDHEN, CDR2 SYDVKM. The DNA of the CDR3 is TGTGCCAGCACCGAAAGCGGAGTATCCACTGAAGCTTTCTTT. It codes for CASTESGVSTEAFF.